These T cell receptor beta chains were read from a single sample in a study of cytomegalovirus exposure and HLA in healthy donors. Clones were sequenced by immunoSEQ multiplex PCR, and TCRdb holds only the in-frame ones, with some missing. Its table records 45,000 or so clones. The specimen sequenced was PBMCs. The receptor source for this set is a male donor in good health and CMV-seronegative. Both conserved end residues are part of each CDR3. D genes are given only for firm matches.

j_call: TRBJ1-1; v_call: TRBV5-6; cdr3_length: 15; d_call: -; cdr3_aa: CASSLPERGFAEAFF; cdr3_nt: TGTGCCAGCAGCTTGCCAGAGCGGGGGTTCGCTGAAGCTTTCTTT
j_call: TRBJ2-1; v_call: TRBV5-4; cdr3_length: 11; d_call: -; cdr3_aa: CASSLAFEQFF; cdr3_nt: TGTGCCAGCAGCTTGGCATTTGAGCAGTTCTTC
j_call: TRBJ1-1; v_call: TRBV6-5; cdr3_length: 13; d_call: TRBD1; cdr3_aa: CASSYSGTGLAFF; cdr3_nt: TGTGCCAGCAGTTACTCGGGGACAGGGTTGGCTTTCTTT
j_call: TRBJ2-3; v_call: TRBV7-3; cdr3_length: 16; d_call: -; cdr3_aa: CASSSVSGLHVDTQYF; cdr3_nt: TGTGCCAGCAGCTCTGTCTCAGGGCTCCACGTCGATACGCAGTATTTT
j_call: TRBJ2-3; v_call: TRBV19; cdr3_length: 16; d_call: TRBD2; cdr3_aa: CASSPSSGRATDTQYF; cdr3_nt: TGTGCCAGTAGCCCTTCTAGCGGCCGGGCTACAGATACGCAGTATTTT
j_call: TRBJ2-3; v_call: TRBV7-9; cdr3_length: 18; d_call: TRBD2; cdr3_aa: CASSLGASLAGGSVTQYF; cdr3_nt: TGTGCCAGCAGCTTAGGTGCCTCCTTGGCGGGGGGATCTGTTACGCAGTATTTT
j_call: TRBJ1-1; v_call: TRBV6-5; cdr3_length: 15; d_call: -; cdr3_aa: CASSYSSRQYTEAFF; cdr3_nt: TGTGCCAGCAGTTACTCATCAAGACAGTACACTGAAGCTTTCTTT
j_call: TRBJ2-5; v_call: TRBV5-1; cdr3_length: 15; d_call: -; cdr3_aa: CASSLVGSSQETQYF; cdr3_nt: TGCGCCAGCAGCTTGGTAGGGAGCTCGCAAGAGACCCAGTACTTC
j_call: TRBJ2-1; v_call: TRBV10-3; cdr3_length: 11; d_call: -; cdr3_aa: CAISAGDEQFF; cdr3_nt: TGTGCCATCAGTGCGGGGGATGAGCAGTTCTTC
j_call: TRBJ1-4; v_call: TRBV5-1; cdr3_length: 14; d_call: -; cdr3_aa: CASRIATTNEKLFF; cdr3_nt: TGCGCCAGCAGGATAGCCACAACTAATGAAAAACTGTTTTTT
j_call: TRBJ1-3; v_call: TRBV30; cdr3_length: 13; d_call: -; cdr3_aa: CAWTDISGNTIYF; cdr3_nt: TGTGCCTGGACTGACATCTCTGGAAACACCATATATTTT
j_call: TRBJ1-4; v_call: TRBV13; cdr3_length: 14; d_call: -; cdr3_aa: CASSSQGRSEKLFF; cdr3_nt: TGTGCCAGCAGCTCACAGGGAAGAAGCGAAAAACTGTTTTTT
j_call: TRBJ1-5; v_call: TRBV19; cdr3_length: 16; d_call: -; cdr3_aa: CASSIDFRAGRQPQHF; cdr3_nt: TGTGCCAGTAGTATAGATTTCAGGGCAGGCAGACAGCCCCAGCATTTT
j_call: TRBJ2-5; v_call: TRBV28; cdr3_length: 13; d_call: -; cdr3_aa: CASNYLLGETQYF; cdr3_nt: TGTGCCAGCAACTACCTGCTCGGGGAGACCCAGTACTTC
j_call: TRBJ1-1; v_call: TRBV19; cdr3_length: 15; d_call: -; cdr3_aa: CASSPQERTNTEAFF; cdr3_nt: TGTGCCAGTAGCCCCCAGGAGCGGACGAACACTGAAGCTTTCTTT
j_call: TRBJ1-4; v_call: TRBV27; cdr3_length: 17; d_call: -; cdr3_aa: CASSQWDTRGLDEKLFF; cdr3_nt: TGTGCCAGCAGTCAGTGGGACACCCGAGGGTTGGATGAAAAACTGTTTTTT
j_call: TRBJ2-5; v_call: TRBV6-5; cdr3_length: 15; d_call: TRBD1; cdr3_aa: CASSYGTGAAETQYF; cdr3_nt: TGTGCCAGCAGTTACGGGACAGGGGCCGCGGAGACCCAGTACTTC
j_call: TRBJ2-6; v_call: TRBV30; cdr3_length: 16; d_call: -; cdr3_aa: CAWMEQPHSGANVLTF; cdr3_nt: TGTGCCTGGATGGAACAGCCCCACTCTGGGGCCAACGTCCTGACTTTC
j_call: TRBJ2-3; v_call: TRBV9; cdr3_length: 16; d_call: TRBD2; cdr3_aa: CASSPGLAGGPDTQYF; cdr3_nt: TGTGCCAGCAGCCCGGGACTAGCGGGGGGCCCAGATACGCAGTATTTT
j_call: TRBJ1-4; v_call: TRBV19; cdr3_length: 14; d_call: -; cdr3_aa: CASSMWVGNEKLFF; cdr3_nt: TGTGCCAGTAGTATGTGGGTCGGGAATGAAAAACTGTTTTTT
j_call: TRBJ2-7; v_call: TRBV2; cdr3_length: 17; d_call: TRBD2; cdr3_aa: CASSEISSGTSPYEQYF; cdr3_nt: TGTGCCAGCAGTGAAATTAGCTCCGGGACTAGCCCCTACGAGCAGTACTTC
j_call: TRBJ2-1; v_call: TRBV11-1; cdr3_length: 13; d_call: -; cdr3_aa: CASSLASYNEQFF; cdr3_nt: TGTGCCAGCAGCTTAGCTTCGTACAATGAGCAGTTCTTC
j_call: TRBJ1-2; v_call: TRBV6-6; cdr3_length: 13; d_call: TRBD1; cdr3_aa: CASSGDRGYGYTF; cdr3_nt: TGTGCCAGCAGTGGCGACAGGGGCTATGGCTACACCTTC
j_call: TRBJ1-2; v_call: TRBV5-1; cdr3_length: 15; d_call: -; cdr3_aa: CASSQSTIGNYGYTF; cdr3_nt: TGCGCCAGCAGCCAGAGCACCATCGGGAACTATGGCTACACCTTC